One and the same sample provided the 18 T cell receptor beta chains below, sequenced in a study of blood T cells in healthy people across ages. Primed by a sample-barcoded 5' primer and a J-beta primer mix, a second PCR proceeded for roughly 7 to 12 cycles. TCRdb itself ran the 5' RACE reads through MiXCR, one entry per CDR3 protein. Of hundreds of thousands of distinct CDR3 sequences listed, around 40% are singletons. The sequencing sample was made of blood. These receptors were collected from a woman aged 55 to 70 in good health.

The CDR3 protein is CASILRDREGYTF. As DNA, the CDR3 is TGTGCCAGCATCCTCCGGGACAGAGAGGGCTACACCTTC. This chain joins TRBV2 and TRBJ1-2; 7 bases fit TRBD1. This CDR3 spans 13 amino acids. V was clipped by 7 bases and J by 8 bases; unmatched bases: 10. CDR1 and CDR2 from the germline V gene are SNHLY and FYNNEI. Looking up the rest from reference TRBV2 and TRBJ1-2 gives the full variable domain: EPEVTQTPSHQVTQMGQEVILRCVPISNHLYFYWYRQILGQKVEFLVSFYNNEISEKSEIFDDQFSVERPDGSNFTLKIRSTKLEDSAMYFCASILRDREGYTFGSGTRLTVV.

A word on this clonotype: Relative to the germline gene, one junction end is altered; a read error may explain this. The chain employs TRBV20-1 and TRBJ1-6; 7 bases are a match to TRBD1. The CDR3 totals 15 residues. Germline CDR1 reads DFQATT; CDR2 reads SNEGSKA (reference sequence). Here the CDR3 reads CGAQRTGGFGSSLHF. The CDR3, as DNA: TGCGGTGCGCAAAGGACAGGAGGATTCGGGAGTTCCCTCCACTTT.

This clonotype has a handful of counts. This sequence joins TRBV28 and TRBJ2-7, with D perhaps being TRBD1 or TRBD2 (5 bases each). Looked up from germline, CDR1 is MDHEN and CDR2 is SYDVKM. The CDR3 consists of 14 residues. V dropped 5 bases and J dropped 0 bases, with 11 bases sitting between them. As DNA, the CDR3 is TGTGCCAGCAGTGGGACGGACGGCTCCTACGAGCAGTACTTC. This sequence encodes CASSGTDGSYEQYF.

CDR3 in DNA: TGTGCCAGCAGAACCTCTACAGGGGGGTTAGACGGCTACACCTTC. Translating gives CASRTSTGGLDGYTF. The rearrangement links TRBV6-6 to TRBJ1-2; 8 nucleotides align to TRBD1. Germline CDR1 and CDR2: MNHNY and SVGAGI (reference sequence). The V gene end was trimmed by 6 bases and the J gene end by 8 bases; junction bases not matched to a gene: 14. The CDR3 runs 15 residues.

The table lists this clonotype with a few counts. The chain combines TRBV19 with TRBJ2-1, with a weak D call TRBD2 (5 bases). Germline assignment: CDR1 LNHDA and CDR2 SQIVND (reference sequence). The CDR3 length is 13 residues. V was cut by 8 bases and J by 2 bases, with 10 bases left in between. The CDR3 spells CASRGPTYNEQFF. The CDR3, as DNA: TGTGCCAGTCGCGGGCCAACCTACAATGAGCAGTTCTTC.

The chain uses TRBV7-9 and TRBJ2-1; no reliable D call. This CDR3 comprises 15 residues. V was cut by 6 bases and J by 3 bases, with 15 bases left in between. CDR1 SEHNR and CDR2 FQNEAQ come from the germline V gene (reference sequence). CDR3 DNA sequence: TGTGCCAGCAGGCCTGATGCGTCCCACTACAATGAGCAGTTCTTC. It is translated as CASRPDASHYNEQFF.

For this clonotype: An end of the junction differs from the germline gene, which may be a read error. CDR3 sequence reads: CATSLQGGDYEQYF. For the CDR3, the DNA is TGTGCCACCAGTCTACAGGGAGGTGACTACGAGCAGTACTTC. The rearrangement joins TRBV2 to TRBJ2-7; D may correspond to TRBD1 or TRBD2 (6 bases each). Germline CDR1 and CDR2: SNHLY and FYNNEI. The CDR3 covers 14 residues.

The rearrangement uses TRBV6-5 and TRBJ2-2; 11 bases are a match to TRBD1. CDR1 is MNHEY and CDR2 is SVGAGI in the germline V gene. Trimming cost V 6 bases and J 6 bases; bases outside gene matches: 3. This CDR3 is built from 14 residues. This CDR3 is CASRGTGGSGELFF. Here the CDR3 DNA reads TGTGCCAGCAGGGGGACAGGGGGGTCCGGGGAGCTGTTTTTT.

V gene TRBV20-1 combines with J gene TRBJ2-1; the D is unclear. The CDR3 is made up of 15 amino acids. V gave up 0 bases and J gave up 0 bases, with 9 bases separating them. Germline CDR1 DFQATT, CDR2 SNEGSKA (reference sequence). CDR3 bases: TGCAGTGCTAGAGACGCCCGGGTCTCCTACAATGAGCAGTTCTTC. It yields the protein CSARDARVSYNEQFF.

The V call is TRBV24-1, the J call TRBJ2-5; 7 nucleotides line up with TRBD2. Losses at the gene ends were 7 bases for V and 5 bases for J; bases not matched to a gene: 12. Looked up from germline, CDR1 is KGHDR and CDR2 is SFDVKD. This CDR3 region has 15 residues. CDR3 sequence reads: CATSPPGLSEETQYF. CDR3 nucleotide sequence: TGTGCCACCAGCCCTCCGGGACTATCAGAGGAGACCCAGTACTTC.

V usage is TRBV18 and J usage is TRBJ2-7, with 7 bases matching TRBD1. CDR3 size: 14 residues. J was trimmed by 2 bases and V by 3 bases; bases with no gene match: 4. Per germline, CDR1 KGHSH and CDR2 LQKENI. CDR3 in amino acids: CASSPTGTAYEQYF. CDR3 nucleotide sequence: TGTGCCAGCTCACCCACCGGGACAGCCTACGAGCAGTACTTC.

The chain has TRBV5-1 and TRBJ1-1; 7 bases are a match to TRBD1. The CDR3 is 16 amino acids. CDR1 SGHRS and CDR2 YFSETQ come from the germline V gene. The ends lost 4 bases at V and 0 bases at J; junction bases unmatched: 9. CDR3 sequence reads: CASSRGTADMNTEAFF. The CDR3 DNA reads as TGCGCCAGCAGCCGAGGGACAGCGGACATGAACACTGAAGCTTTCTTT.

The chain joins TRBV7-6 to TRBJ2-6, with unresolved D. Trimming cost V 1 base and J 4 bases, with 11 bases left between them. The CDR3 runs 16 residues. The germline gives CDR1 SGHVS, CDR2 FNYEAQ. CDR3 bases: TGTGCCAGCAGCTTAGACCGACTGACGGGGGCCAACGTCCTGACTTTC. Its protein is CASSLDRLTGANVLTF.

Worth noting for this clonotype: Just one base apart from a much larger clone, this may be a read error. This sequence joins TRBV29-1 and TRBJ2-1; D is undetermined. The CDR3 spans 15 residues. Germline V gene sequence: CDR1 SQVTM, CDR2 ANQGSEA. CDR3 in amino acids: CSVESPVGSYSEQFF. Written as DNA, the CDR3 is TGCAGCGTTGAATCCCCGGTTGGCTCCTACAGTGAGCAGTTCTTC.

This clonotype was counted a few times. J is TRBJ2-3 and V is TRBV29-1; unclear D gene. Trimming took 3 bases from V and 4 from J, leaving 11 bases between them. This CDR3 is 13 amino acids long. Germline V gene sequence: CDR1 SQVTM, CDR2 ANQGSEA. Written as DNA, the CDR3 is TGCAGCGTTGATCTGGGGTTGGCAGATACGCAGTATTTT. Translating it yields CSVDLGLADTQYF.

There are a few counts of this clonotype. The rearrangement uses TRBV20-1 and TRBJ2-5; 8 nucleotides align to TRBD2. CDR1 and CDR2 from the germline V gene are DFQATT and SNEGSKA (reference sequence). This CDR3 is built from 14 residues. Losses at the gene ends were 3 bases for V and 3 bases for J; bases not matched to a gene: 6. The CDR3 bases are TGCAGTGCTAGCCGAGCGGGGGTAGAAGAGACCCAGTACTTC. Translation: CSASRAGVEETQYF.

The V and J genes are TRBV7-9 and TRBJ2-7, with D perhaps TRBD2 (5 bases). The CDR3 is made up of 14 amino acids. In germline, CDR1 is SEHNR, CDR2 FQNEAQ (reference sequence). V was clipped by 5 bases and J by 2 bases, with 13 bases between them. The chain's CDR3 is CASSAPEEAYEQYF. The CDR3 nucleotides are TGTGCCAGCAGCGCCCCGGAGGAGGCCTACGAGCAGTACTTC.

The V and J genes are TRBV2 and TRBJ1-2, with D maybe TRBD1 (5 bases). The ends were cut back, 4 bases at V and 3 bases at J, with 12 bases in the middle. CDR1 and CDR2 (germline): SNHLY, FYNNEI. The CDR3 has 14 residues. The CDR3 DNA reads as TGTGCCAGCAGTGGTGGGGGGAACTACTATGGCTACACCTTC. Translating gives CASSGGGNYYGYTF.